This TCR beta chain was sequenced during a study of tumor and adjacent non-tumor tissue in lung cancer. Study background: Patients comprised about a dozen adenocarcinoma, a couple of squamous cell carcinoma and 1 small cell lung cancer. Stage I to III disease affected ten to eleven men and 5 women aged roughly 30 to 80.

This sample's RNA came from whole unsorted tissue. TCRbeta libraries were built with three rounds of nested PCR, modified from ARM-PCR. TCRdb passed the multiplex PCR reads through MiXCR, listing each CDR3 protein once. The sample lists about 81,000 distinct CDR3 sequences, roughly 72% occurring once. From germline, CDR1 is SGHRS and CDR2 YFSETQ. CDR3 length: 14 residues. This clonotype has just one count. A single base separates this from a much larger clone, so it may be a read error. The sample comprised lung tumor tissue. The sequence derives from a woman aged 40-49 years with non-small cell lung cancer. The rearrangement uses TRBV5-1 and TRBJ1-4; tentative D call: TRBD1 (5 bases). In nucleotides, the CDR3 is TGCGCCTGCAGCTCCGGGACCCCCGCGGAAAAACTGTTTTTT. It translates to CACSSGTPAEKLFF.